These T cell receptor beta chains were read from a single sample in a study of T-cell reconstitution after alpha-beta-depleted transplantation in children. TCRdb called the PCR reads again in MiXCR, with one record for every CDR3 protein. Of some 200,000 distinct CDR3 sequences listed, around 7.7% are singletons. The input for sequencing was PBMCs, mostly from graft donor cells, taken 360 days after TCRalphabeta/CD19-depleted stem cell transplant. These receptors originate from a male patient between 2 and 15 years old who had a stem cell transplant for acute myeloid leukemia, so the T cells may come from the graft donor. Each CDR3 is given with its conserved first and last residue. A D gene is named only where the DNA matches it firmly. Not all rows give a size; the values are once, few, many and, for expanded clones, a class.

size | length | D | J | V | CDR3 | DNA
few | 15 | TRBD2 | TRBJ2-5 | TRBV5-1 | CASSLASGRRETQYF | TGCGCCAGCAGCTTAGCTAGCGGGAGGAGGGAGACCCAGTACTTC
many | 15 | TRBD2 | TRBJ2-1 | TRBV20-1 | CSARRLAGSYNEQFF | TGCAGTGCTAGACGATTAGCGGGATCCTACAATGAGCAGTTCTTC
many | 13 | - | TRBJ2-1 | TRBV29-1 | CSATGLLGNEQFF | TGCAGCGCCACCGGACTCCTCGGGAATGAGCAGTTCTTC
few | 16 | - | TRBJ2-2 | TRBV7-8 | CASTLRVGMGTGELFF | TGTGCCAGCACCCTGAGGGTGGGGATGGGCACCGGGGAGCTGTTTTTT
many | 13 | TRBD1 | TRBJ2-2 | TRBV2 | CASRDREGGELFF | TGTGCCAGCCGGGACAGGGAAGGCGGGGAGCTGTTTTTT
- | 17 | - | TRBJ2-7 | TRBV20-1 | CSARDRSTSALSYEQYF | TGCAGTGCTAGAGATAGGTCGACCAGTGCCCTCTCCTACGAGCAGTACTTC
many | 15 | - | TRBJ2-7 | TRBV29-1 | CSVEDYRAYYPEQYF | TGCAGCGTTGAAGACTACAGGGCGTATTACCCCGAGCAGTACTTC
- | 17 | - | TRBJ2-1 | TRBV7-9 | CASSLGTYQTSYNEQFF | TGTGCCAGCAGCTTAGGGACGTACCAGACCTCCTACAATGAGCAGTTCTTC
- | 19 | TRBD2 | TRBJ2-2 | TRBV7-6 | CASSLYDGGRAENTGELFF | TGTGCCAGCAGCTTATACGATGGCGGGAGGGCCGAGAACACCGGGGAGCTGTTTTTT
many | 16 | - | TRBJ1-2 | TRBV7-9 | CASSFARARLHYGYTF | TGTGCCAGCAGCTTTGCCAGGGCAAGGTTGCACTATGGCTACACCTTC
many | 15 | TRBD2 | TRBJ2-1 | TRBV25-1 | CASTPLGRSYNEQFF | TGTGCCAGCACCCCCCTCGGGAGGTCCTACAATGAGCAGTTCTTC
few | 13 | - | TRBJ1-1 | TRBV19 | CASSIRGRAEAFF | TGTGCCAGTAGTATCAGGGGCAGGGCTGAAGCTTTCTTT
few | 15 | TRBD2 | TRBJ2-7 | TRBV9 | CASSEGSGISYEQYF | TGTGCCAGCAGCGAGGGTAGCGGGATATCCTACGAGCAGTACTTC
- | 17 | - | TRBJ2-2 | TRBV7-3 | CASSLMGATMGTGELFF | TGTGCCAGCAGCTTAATGGGAGCGACCATGGGCACCGGGGAGCTGTTTTTT
many | 15 | - | TRBJ1-4 | TRBV20-1 | CSARLGAQTNEKLFF | TGCAGTGCTAGATTGGGGGCGCAGACTAATGAAAAACTGTTTTTT
- | 16 | - | TRBJ2-2 | TRBV7-8 | CASSYLRGWDTGELFF | TGTGCCAGCAGCTACTTAAGGGGTTGGGACACCGGGGAGCTGTTTTTT